This T cell receptor beta chain emerged from a study of CD4 and CD8 cells across lung adenocarcinoma regions. The CDR3 sequence is 16 residues long. Germline CDR1 MNHNS, CDR2 SASEGT. Localized lung adenocarcinoma, a non-small cell lung cancer, affected the donors. Each CDR3 protein is one row after TCRdb ran MiXCR on the PCR reads. The sample holds some 16,000 distinct CDR3 sequences, 55% seen once. The TCR was taken from a female donor with lung adenocarcinoma. The CD4 and CD8 labels of this study may be unreliable. This chain links TRBV6-1 with TRBJ2-5, with D maybe TRBD2 (6 bases). Near its end, the DNA agrees better with TRBJ2-7, so the J call may be wrong. The sequenced sample was CD8+ T cells from the center of a lung tumor. The CDR3 DNA follows: TGTGCCAGCTGCCGCAGCCGGGACTCGAGCTCCTACGAGCAGTACTTC. Its translation: CASCRSRDSSSYEQYF.